The sequence of this TCR beta chain was determined in a study of cytomegalovirus exposure and HLA in healthy donors. Trimming stripped 0 bases from V and 3 bases from J, with 11 bases between. Germline V CDR1 and CDR2: LGHNA, YSLEER. The CDR3 contains 15 residues. 60 Vbeta and 13 Jbeta primers were used in PCR. Generated by immunoSEQ multiplex PCR, the TCRdb table keeps only in-frame clones and is missing some. The table includes 120,000 or so clones, 17% detected once. Study-level points and caveats: Several top significant clusters appeared, in a later analysis, to be linked to common viral pathogens. Roughly even sequencing depth across donors was the assumption behind the presence/absence analyses. TCR beta chain V- and J-gene trimming was linked, in a later analysis, to a missense variant in DCLRE1C. Exclusion applied to some V segments, including TRBV6-2 and TRBV6-3, as they were indistinguishable.

As concerns this clone: What it binds is unknown.

Material for sequencing was PBMCs. This receptor was identified in a female donor in good health and CMV-seropositive. The chain joins TRBV4-3 to TRBJ1-2, with D perhaps matching TRBD1 (6 bases). This CDR3 reads CASSQDRGNHYGYTF. CDR3 in DNA: TGCGCCAGCAGCCAAGACAGGGGAAATCACTATGGCTACACCTTC.